This TCR beta chain was captured in a study of Tregs in tolerant kidney transplant recipients. CDR3 length equals 17 residues. CDR1 is SGHTA, CDR2 FQGTGA, per germline. The ends were cut back, 3 bases at V and 5 bases at J, with 19 bases in the middle. The table came from immunoSEQ multiplex PCR; TCRdb's copy has only in-frame clones and leaves some out. The sample lists roughly 120,000 clones, around 94% occurring once. Of note for this clone: No antigen is known for it.

Study-level results: Activated donor B cell expansion appeared to reveal the most relevant donor-specific TCRbeta repertoire. The small number of patients limits these findings pending further validation.

The origin of this receptor is a human donor in good health. The chain links TRBV7-3 to TRBJ2-2; D is unresolved. The sequenced sample was CD4+ T cells from blood. CDR3 nucleotide sequence: TGTGCCAGCAGCTTTATTTGGGTGCCTGCCGGTACCGGGGAGCTGTTTTTT. Its protein is CASSFIWVPAGTGELFF.